This T cell receptor beta chain was captured in a study of control samples from healthy donors and cancer patients. The V and J ends lost 1 base and 6 bases respectively, with 12 bases between them. CDR3 length: 15 amino acids. Germline V CDR1 and CDR2: MNHEY, SMNVEV (reference sequence). Method: immunoSEQ multiplex PCR; TCRdb's copy keeps in-frame clones and lacks some. The sample records about 120,000 clones, over 85% being singletons. The chain recombines TRBV27 with TRBJ1-4, with D hard to call. Sequenced sample: blood. This receptor was taken from a man younger than 45 in good health. CDR3 DNA sequence: TGTGCCAGCAGTTTATTGGCGGGGTTGGATGAAAAACTGTTTTTT. The encoded protein is CASSLLAGLDEKLFF.